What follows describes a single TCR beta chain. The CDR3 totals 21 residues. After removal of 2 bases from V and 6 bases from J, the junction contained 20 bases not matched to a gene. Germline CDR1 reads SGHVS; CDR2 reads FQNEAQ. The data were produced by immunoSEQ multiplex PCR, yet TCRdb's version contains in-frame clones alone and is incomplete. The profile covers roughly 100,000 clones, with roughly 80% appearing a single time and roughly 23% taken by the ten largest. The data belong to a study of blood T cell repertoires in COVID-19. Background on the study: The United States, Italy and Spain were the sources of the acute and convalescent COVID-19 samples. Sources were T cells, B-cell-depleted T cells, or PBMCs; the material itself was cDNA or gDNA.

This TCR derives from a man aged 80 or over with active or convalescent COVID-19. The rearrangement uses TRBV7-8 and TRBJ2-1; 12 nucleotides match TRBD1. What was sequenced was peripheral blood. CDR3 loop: CASSLSGRGQGARSAFNEQFF. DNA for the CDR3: TGTGCCAGCAGCTTATCGGGAAGGGGACAGGGGGCGCGGTCGGCTTTCAATGAGCAGTTCTTC.